These 17 T cell receptor beta chains were all obtained from the same sample, sequenced in a study of T cells in Graves' hyperthyroidism and ophthalmopathy. Amplification of TCR beta CDR3 regions was performed using RNA transcripts as template. During a first-round RT-PCR of the TCR CDR3, the HTBI primer set was used. Via MiXCR, TCRdb re-called the multiplex PCR reads, giving one row per CDR3 protein. This sample has around 520,000 distinct CDR3 sequences, with 13% to 15% found just once. Specimen: blood. These receptors all come from a woman in her 40s with Graves' hyperthyroidism.

The chain joins TRBV19 to TRBJ2-3, with 9 nucleotides matching TRBD2. The CDR3 has 15 residues. CDR1 and CDR2 (germline): LNHDA, SQIVND (reference sequence). Trimming at V came to 7 bases and at J to 2 bases, leaving 7 bases not matched to a gene. The CDR3 sequence is CASNVAGVPTDTQYF. CDR3 sequence (DNA): TGTGCCAGTAATGTAGCGGGAGTCCCCACAGATACGCAGTATTTT.

The chain combines TRBV7-3 with TRBJ1-6; no definite D call. Trimming removed 5 bases at V and 6 bases at J, with 8 bases between. Germline assignment: CDR1 SGHTA and CDR2 FQGTGA. CDR3 length: 13 amino acids. Here the CDR3 DNA reads TGTGCCAGCAGCCCCCAATTTAATTCACCCCTCCACTTT. Its translation: CASSPQFNSPLHF. Variable domain in full (rest from reference TRBV7-3 and TRBJ1-6): GAGVSQTPSNKVTEKGKYVELRCDPISGHTALYWYRQSLGQGPEFLIYFQGTGAADDSGLPNDRFFAVRPEGSVSTLKIQRTERGDSAVYLCASSPQFNSPLHFGNGTRLTVT.

This clonotype appeared many times. This chain joins TRBV28 and TRBJ1-2, with 10 bases lining up with TRBD1. Per the germline V gene, CDR1 is MDHEN and CDR2 is SYDVKM. With V trimmed by 4 bases and J by 5 bases, 4 bases remained unmatched. This CDR3 region has 14 residues. The CDR3 nucleotides are TGTGCCAGCAGTTCGGGACAGGGGAGATATGGCTACACCTTC. Translation gives CASSSGQGRYGYTF.

The table lists this clonotype with a few counts. J is TRBJ1-2 and V is TRBV5-6, with D possibly matching TRBD1 (5 bases). The CDR3 spans 15 residues. The V end was cut by 4 bases, the J end by 3 bases, with 16 bases between. Germline V gives CDR1 SGHDT, CDR2 YYEEEE. The CDR3 bases are TGTGCCAGCAGCGGAGAGGCGGGGCTCCACTATGGCTACACCTTC. Its protein is CASSGEAGLHYGYTF.

The sample holds many counts of this clonotype. The chain uses TRBV11-1 and TRBJ1-1, with TRBD1 matching 9 bases. Germline V gene sequence: CDR1 SGHAT, CDR2 FQDESV (reference sequence). Unmatched junction bases numbered 8, after V lost 7 bases and J lost 5 bases. The CDR3 is 14 residues long. The CDR3: CASTGRTGETEAFF. The CDR3 DNA is TGTGCCAGCACCGGCCGGACAGGGGAAACTGAAGCTTTCTTT.

In this sample, this clonotype turned up a few times. The chain couples TRBV24-1 to TRBJ2-5; D gene uncertain. The CDR3 sequence is 15 residues long. Germline CDR1 and CDR2: KGHDR and SFDVKD. Trimming took 1 base from V and 0 from J, leaving 8 bases between them. The DNA for the CDR3 is TGTGCCACCAGTGATTTTGGGCGGAACCAAGAGACCCAGTACTTC. As protein: CATSDFGRNQETQYF.

This sequence joins TRBV5-1 and TRBJ2-5; 8 bases line up with TRBD1. The junction had 11 bases not matched to a gene; V was cut back by 7 bases and J by 3 bases. CDR1 is SGHRS and CDR2 is YFSETQ in the germline V gene. The CDR3 sequence is 15 residues long. The CDR3 sequence is CASRLGDRIEETQYF. In nucleotides, the CDR3 is TGCGCCAGCCGCCTTGGGGACAGGATCGAAGAGACCCAGTACTTC.

At least ten counts were recorded for this clonotype. The chain is built from TRBV11-2 and TRBJ2-7; D uncertain. The germline CDR1 and CDR2 sequences are SGHAT and FQNNGV. V gave up 4 bases and J gave up 1 base, with 11 bases separating them. The CDR3 sequence is 14 residues long. CDR3 nucleotide sequence: TGTGCCAGCAGCTCGTGGCGCAATTCCTACGAGCAGTACTTC. Translated: CASSSWRNSYEQYF.

This clonotype has more than one count but fewer than ten. The chain couples TRBV7-9 to TRBJ2-2; no definite D call. V lost 11 bases and J 4 bases, leaving 8 bases between the germline ends. The CDR3 has 11 amino acids. Germline CDR1 reads SEHNR; CDR2 reads FQNEAQ (reference sequence). CDR3 sequence: CAVKSTGELFF. The CDR3 nucleotides are TGTGCCGTCAAATCCACCGGGGAGCTGTTTTTT. The complete variable domain, with remaining parts taken from reference TRBV7-9 and TRBJ2-2, reads DTGVSQNPRHKITKRGQNVTFRCDPISEHNRLYWYRQTLGQGPEFLTYFQNEAQLEKSRLLSDRFSAERPKGSFSTLEIQRTEQGDSAMYLCAVKSTGELFFGEGSRLTVL.

In its sample, this clonotype was seen a few times. The chain uses TRBV3-1 and TRBJ2-7; no clear D gene. Trimming took 0 bases from V and 0 from J, leaving 9 bases between them. The CDR3 is made up of 15 amino acids. Germline lookup yields CDR1 LGHDT and CDR2 YNNKEL (reference sequence). The DNA for the CDR3 is TGTGCCAGCAGCCAAGATTACGCTGCCTCCTACGAGCAGTACTTC. Amino acids: CASSQDYAASYEQYF.

This clonotype was detected ten times or more. The genes are TRBV30 and TRBJ1-1; D is ambiguous. The ends were cut back, 8 bases at V and 9 bases at J, with 13 bases in the middle. Germline-derived CDR1 and CDR2 are GTSNPN and SVGIG (reference sequence). The CDR3 covers 10 residues. The CDR3 reads CAPQPPQAFF. The DNA of the CDR3 is TGTGCCCCCCAGCCTCCTCAAGCTTTCTTT.

In regard to this clonotype: A read error may account for a junction end that differs from germline. The chain joins TRBV2 to TRBJ2-3; 8 nucleotides match TRBD2. The CDR3 is 15 residues long. Germline V gives CDR1 SNHLY, CDR2 FYNNEI. CDR3 residues: CASSEWRGATDTQYF. The CDR3 coding sequence is TGCGCCAGCAGTGAATGGCGGGGGGCAACAGATACGCAGTATTTT.

This rearrangement joins TRBV5-1 to TRBJ1-1; D is unclear. Per germline, CDR1 SGHRS and CDR2 YFSETQ. There are 14 residues in the CDR3. The germline V and J ends were trimmed by 4 bases and 1 base, with 11 bases remaining between them. DNA for the CDR3: TGCGCCAGCAGCCCTTCTTGGGGGAACACTGAAGCTTTCTTT. Amino acid sequence: CASSPSWGNTEAFF.

The V call is TRBV28, the J call TRBJ1-1; a possible D gene is TRBD1 (6 bases). Germline V gives CDR1 MDHEN, CDR2 SYDVKM. The V end lost 6 bases, the J end lost 3 bases, and 17 bases lay between the germline ends. The CDR3 is made up of 15 amino acids. CDR3 loop: CASRRGTPGDTEAFF. CDR3 DNA sequence: TGTGCCAGCAGAAGGGGGACCCCGGGGGACACTGAAGCTTTCTTT. The full variable domain, completed using reference TRBV28 and TRBJ1-1, is DVKVTQSSRYLVKRTGEKVFLECVQDMDHENMFWYRQDPGLGLRLIYFSYDVKMKEKGDIPEGYSVSREKKERFSLILESASTNQTSMYLCASRRGTPGDTEAFFGQGTRLTVV.

This clonotype has just a few counts. J is TRBJ2-5 and V is TRBV29-1, with TRBD1 matching 9 bases. Trimming took 6 bases from V and 5 from J; bases not matched to a gene: 13. The CDR3 length is 15 residues. Germline CDR1 reads SQVTM; CDR2 reads ANQGSEA. The CDR3 coding sequence is TGCAGCGTACAGGGGGCAGGGGCGATTGGGGAGACCCAGTACTTC. Its translation: CSVQGAGAIGETQYF.

This clonotype was observed at least ten times. The chain uses TRBV6-2 or TRBV6-3 and TRBJ2-4; 9 bases agree with TRBD2. J was trimmed by 0 bases and V by 2 bases; bases with no gene match: 17. Per germline, CDR1 MNHEY and CDR2 SVGEGT. The CDR3 contains 21 residues. CDR3 sequence (DNA): TGTGCCAGCAGTTACGGTAACCGTGGTAGCGGGAGTGTAGGAGCCAAAAACATTCAGTACTTC. This gives the protein CASSYGNRGSGSVGAKNIQYF.

The table lists this clonotype with many counts. The chain employs TRBV14 and TRBJ2-7; 10 bases line up with TRBD1. Germline V gives CDR1 SGHDN, CDR2 FVKESK. The V segment lost 1 base and the J segment 3 bases; nucleotides outside the gene matches: 6. This CDR3 spans 16 amino acids. The CDR3 is CASSQGKGTGVYEQYF. The DNA of the CDR3 is TGTGCCAGCAGCCAAGGGAAAGGGACAGGGGTCTACGAGCAGTACTTC.